Reported below is one T cell receptor beta chain. Its antigen is not yet known. Within one base of it there is no much larger clone, and no base qualities were kept. At the junction V is shortened by 1 base and J by 2 bases, with 13 bases in between. From a lookup of the germline V gene, CDR1 and CDR2 are SGHDT and YYEEEE. Its CDR3 holds 15 amino acids, cysteine through phenylalanine. Only the CDR3 DNA is retained, 45 bases long and in frame from the first base. This sample is part of a study of T cell responses to AZD1222 COVID-19 vaccine (dated by TCRdb to about 2021). Notes on the research overall: TCR sequencing was performed for 230 to 250 trial participants, of whom 200 to 210 were given two doses of AZD1222 and some 26 were given two doses of MenACWY control vaccine. Trial participants were enrolled by age into 18-55, 56-69 and 70-plus year subgroups, with approximately 160, 26 and 62 TCR-sequenced participants respectively.

The CDR3 regions of human TCRbeta chains were subjected to immunosequencing. The paper's processing steps were these. Repertoire TCRs were matched against a reference library of SARS-CoV-2-specific TCRs generated with the MIRA antigen-specificity platform. Breadth was defined as the fraction of unique TCRs that were SARS-CoV-2-associated. Depth was defined as the fraction of total T cells that were SARS-CoV-2-associated. Using the MIRA data, each spike-specific TCR was assigned both to the spike region to which the TCR was reactive and to a CD4 or CD8 class. Log10-transformed breadth and depth values were compared by one-way ANOVA with Sidak's multiple comparisons tests. TCRdb obtained this table from immuneACCESS and retained in-frame rearrangements with V and J assigned. These tables miss some clones; where compared with another copy, unresolved V genes account for less than half of the shortfall, and the remainder is unexplained. The V and J calls and clone size were taken over from that table, and D and trimming were inferred from the DNA. This sample lists about 150,000 clones; roughly 91% were detected once. The ten largest clones represent about 6.5% of the sample.

The sample's time point label is to be understood as: about 28 days (+/-7) after the second vaccine dose. AZD1222 recipients given second doses at about 4 weeks or at about 12 weeks were pooled, since spike-specific TCR depth and breadth were not found to differ between the two schedules. The vaccinee samples were drawn from two UK trials, COV001 and COV002, one of which was a single-blind randomized controlled phase 2/3 trial testing AZD1222 (ChAdOx1 nCoV-19) in healthy adults. Trial participant PBMC samples were collected at day 0 and day 28 after the second dose for TCRbeta chain sequencing. What the study reported, not specific to this receptor: The whole spike protein was spanned by vaccine-associated CD4 TCRs, and dominant responses were seen in regions 160-218 and 743-854. Most participants were white British and females outnumbered males, and the authors suggested that clonal diversity may have been underestimated. Conclusions about previously exposed vaccinees are limited because only six or seven AZD1222 recipients were SARS-CoV-2 seropositive at baseline. No day 14 peak-response samples were available, so repertoires were characterized only after the peak T cell response. After two AZD1222 doses, spike-specific TCR breadth and depth were significantly higher than at day 0 and than in MenACWY recipients. The 56-69-year group was small, and its depth increase did not reach significance, likely because of low power. Reportedly, almost half of the unique spike-specific TCRs recognized epitopes lying outside the regions that are mutated in the B.1.351 and B.1.1.7 variants.

Recombination connected TRBV5-6 to TRBJ2-7; perhaps TRBD1 is the D gene, with 6 bases matching. The source material was peripheral blood, sampled 28 days after the second AZD1222 dose. The source is an adult who received the AZD1222 COVID-19 vaccine. The nucleotide sequence is TGTGCCAGCAGCTTGCGCCGGGACAAGCCCTACGAGCAGTACTTC. Its translation is CASSLRRDKPYEQYF.